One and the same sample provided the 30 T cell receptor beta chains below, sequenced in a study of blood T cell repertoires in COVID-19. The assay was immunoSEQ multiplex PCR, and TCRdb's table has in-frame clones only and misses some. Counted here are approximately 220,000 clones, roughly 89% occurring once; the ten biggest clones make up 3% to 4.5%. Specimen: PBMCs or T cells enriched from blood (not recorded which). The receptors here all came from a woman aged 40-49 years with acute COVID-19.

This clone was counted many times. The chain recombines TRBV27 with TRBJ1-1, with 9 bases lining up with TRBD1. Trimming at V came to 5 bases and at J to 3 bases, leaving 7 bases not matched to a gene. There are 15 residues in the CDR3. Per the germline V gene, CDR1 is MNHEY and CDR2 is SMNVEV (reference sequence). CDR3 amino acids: CASSAPGTGYTEAFF. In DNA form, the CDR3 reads TGTGCCAGCAGTGCCCCCGGGACAGGGTACACTGAAGCTTTCTTT.

The CDR3 DNA reads TGCGCCAGCAGCCCAGGGGGACTAGCGGCAGATACGCAGTATTTT. This translates into CASSPGGLAADTQYF. The V call is TRBV5-1, the J call TRBJ2-3; 11 bases line up with TRBD2. The germline V gene has CDR1 SGHRS and CDR2 YFSETQ. J gave up 4 bases and V 4 bases, and 5 bases lay outside the gene matches. This CDR3 contains 15 residues.

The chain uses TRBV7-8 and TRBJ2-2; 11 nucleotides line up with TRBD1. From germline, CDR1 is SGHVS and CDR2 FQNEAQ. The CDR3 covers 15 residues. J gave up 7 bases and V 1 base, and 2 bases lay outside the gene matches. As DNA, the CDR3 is TGTGCCAGCAGCTTAGGGACAGGGGGCAGCGGGGAGCTGTTTTTT. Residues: CASSLGTGGSGELFF. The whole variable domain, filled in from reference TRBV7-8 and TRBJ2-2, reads GAGVSQSPRYKVAKRGQDVALRCDPISGHVSLFWYQQALGQGPEFLTYFQNEAQLDKSGLPSDRFFAERPEGSVSTLKIQRTQQEDSAVYLCASSLGTGGSGELFFGEGSRLTVL.

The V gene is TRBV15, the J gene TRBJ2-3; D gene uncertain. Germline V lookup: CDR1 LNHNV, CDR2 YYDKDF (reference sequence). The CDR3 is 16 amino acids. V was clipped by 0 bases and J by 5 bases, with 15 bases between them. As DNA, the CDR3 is TGTGCCACCAGCAGAGATCGGGTATTAACTGTAGATACGCAGTATTTT. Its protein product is CATSRDRVLTVDTQYF.

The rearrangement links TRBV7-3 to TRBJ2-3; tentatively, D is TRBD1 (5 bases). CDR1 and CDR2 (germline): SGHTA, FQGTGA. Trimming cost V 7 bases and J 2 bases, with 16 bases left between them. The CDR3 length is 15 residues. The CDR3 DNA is TGTGCCAGCACCCGACTTCCAGGGAACACAGATACGCAGTATTTT. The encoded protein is CASTRLPGNTDTQYF.

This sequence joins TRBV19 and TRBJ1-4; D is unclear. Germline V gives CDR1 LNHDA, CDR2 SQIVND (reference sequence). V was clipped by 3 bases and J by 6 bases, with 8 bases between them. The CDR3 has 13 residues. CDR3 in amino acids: CASSIDGDEKLFF. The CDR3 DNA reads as TGTGCCAGTAGTATTGACGGAGATGAAAAACTGTTTTTT.

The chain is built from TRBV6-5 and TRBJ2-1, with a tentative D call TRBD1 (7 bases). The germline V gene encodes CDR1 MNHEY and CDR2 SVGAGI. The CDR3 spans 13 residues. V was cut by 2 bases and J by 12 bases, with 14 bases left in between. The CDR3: CASSYATGRRQFF. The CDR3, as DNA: TGTGCCAGCAGTTACGCGACAGGGAGGCGGCAGTTCTTC.

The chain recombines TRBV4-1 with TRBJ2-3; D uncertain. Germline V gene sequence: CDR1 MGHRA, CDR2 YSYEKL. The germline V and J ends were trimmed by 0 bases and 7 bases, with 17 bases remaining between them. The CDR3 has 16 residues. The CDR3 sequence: CASSQDKRSRLNTQYF. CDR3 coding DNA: TGCGCCAGCAGCCAAGATAAAAGGAGCCGGCTTAATACGCAGTATTTT.

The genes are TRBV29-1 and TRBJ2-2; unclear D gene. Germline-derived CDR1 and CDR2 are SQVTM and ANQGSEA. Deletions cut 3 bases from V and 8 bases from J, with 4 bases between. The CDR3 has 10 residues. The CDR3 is CSVDSGELFF. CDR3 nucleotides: TGCAGCGTTGATTCTGGGGAGCTGTTTTTT.

As DNA, the CDR3 is TGCGCCAGCAGCCTACAGGGGGGTAATTCACCCCTCCACTTT. Its translation: CASSLQGGNSPLHF. V is TRBV4-3 and J is TRBJ1-6; 8 bases are shared with TRBD1. Germline-derived CDR1 and CDR2 are LGHNA and YSLEER. After removal of 4 bases from V and 6 bases from J, the junction contained 2 bases not matched to a gene. The length of the CDR3 is 14 residues.

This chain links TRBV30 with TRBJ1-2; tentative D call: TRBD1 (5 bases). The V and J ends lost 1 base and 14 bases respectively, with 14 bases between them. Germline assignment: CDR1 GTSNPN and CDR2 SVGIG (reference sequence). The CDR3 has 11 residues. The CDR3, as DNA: TGTGCCTGGAGTGGGGGCCACATTCAGACCTTC. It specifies CAWSGGHIQTF. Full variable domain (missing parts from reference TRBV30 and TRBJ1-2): SQTIHQWPATLVQPVGSPLSLECTVEGTSNPNLYWYRQAAGRGLQLLFYSVGIGQISSEVPQNLSASRPQDRQFILSSKKLLLSDSGFYLCAWSGGHIQTFGSGTRLTVV.

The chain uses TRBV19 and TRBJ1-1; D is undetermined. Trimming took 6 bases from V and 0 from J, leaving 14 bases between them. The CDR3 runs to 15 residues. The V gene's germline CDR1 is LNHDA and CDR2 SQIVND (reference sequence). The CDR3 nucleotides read TGTGCCAGTAGGTCTACCGGGGTCATGAACACTGAAGCTTTCTTT. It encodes CASRSTGVMNTEAFF.

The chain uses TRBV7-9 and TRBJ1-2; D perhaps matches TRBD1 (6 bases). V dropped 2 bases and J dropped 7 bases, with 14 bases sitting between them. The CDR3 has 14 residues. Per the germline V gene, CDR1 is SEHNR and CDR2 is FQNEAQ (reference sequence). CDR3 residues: CASSLSAGAGGYTF. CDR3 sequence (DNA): TGTGCCAGCAGCTTATCAGCAGGGGCGGGTGGCTACACCTTC.

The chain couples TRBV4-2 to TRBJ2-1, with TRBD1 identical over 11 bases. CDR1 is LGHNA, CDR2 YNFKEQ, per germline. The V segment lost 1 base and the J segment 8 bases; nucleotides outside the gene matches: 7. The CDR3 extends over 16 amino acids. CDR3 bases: TGTGCCAGCAGCCAAGGAGGGACAGGGGGTAGCGATGAGCAGTTCTTC. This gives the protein CASSQGGTGGSDEQFF.

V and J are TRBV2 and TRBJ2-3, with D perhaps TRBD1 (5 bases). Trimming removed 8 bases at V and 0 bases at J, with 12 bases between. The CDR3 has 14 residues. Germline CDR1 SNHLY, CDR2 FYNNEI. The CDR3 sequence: CASLRATSTDTQYF. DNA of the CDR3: TGTGCCAGCCTCAGGGCAACTAGCACAGATACGCAGTATTTT.

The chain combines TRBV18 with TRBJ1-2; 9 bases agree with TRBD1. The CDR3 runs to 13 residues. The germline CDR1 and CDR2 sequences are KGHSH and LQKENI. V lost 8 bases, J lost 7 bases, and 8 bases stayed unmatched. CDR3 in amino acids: CASTIQGALGYTF. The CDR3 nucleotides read TGTGCCAGCACTATACAGGGGGCTCTTGGCTACACCTTC.

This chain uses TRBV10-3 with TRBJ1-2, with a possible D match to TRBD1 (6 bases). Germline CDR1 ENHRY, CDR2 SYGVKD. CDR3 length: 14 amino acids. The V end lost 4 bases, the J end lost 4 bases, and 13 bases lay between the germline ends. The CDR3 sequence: CAISAPDRPYGYTF. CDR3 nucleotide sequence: TGTGCCATCAGTGCTCCGGACAGACCCTATGGCTACACCTTC.

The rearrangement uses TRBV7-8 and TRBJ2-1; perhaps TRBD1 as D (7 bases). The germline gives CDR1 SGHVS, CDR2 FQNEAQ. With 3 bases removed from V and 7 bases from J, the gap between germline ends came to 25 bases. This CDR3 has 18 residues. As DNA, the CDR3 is TGTGCCAGCAGCTTTCGAGGACAGGCTGGGAGGTTGGGGAATGAGCAGTTCTTC. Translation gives CASSFRGQAGRLGNEQFF.

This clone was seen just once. The CDR3, as DNA: TGTGCCTGGGCCGCAGGGGGCACCACCAGAAACACCATATATTTT. Its translation is CAWAAGGTTRNTIYF. The genes are TRBV30 and TRBJ1-3; 8 positions match TRBD1. CDR1 and CDR2 from the germline V gene are GTSNPN and SVGIG (reference sequence). Germline trimming cut 5 bases from V and 5 bases from J; bases unmatched to any gene: 11. CDR3 length equals 15 residues.

The CDR3 reads CATSIGDGSTDTQYF. In DNA, the CDR3 is TGTGCCACCAGCATCGGAGACGGTAGCACAGATACGCAGTATTTT. This chain uses TRBV15 with TRBJ2-3; the D is unclear. V was cut by 4 bases and J by 0 bases, with 11 bases left in between. The germline gives CDR1 LNHNV, CDR2 YYDKDF (reference sequence). CDR3 length equals 15 residues.

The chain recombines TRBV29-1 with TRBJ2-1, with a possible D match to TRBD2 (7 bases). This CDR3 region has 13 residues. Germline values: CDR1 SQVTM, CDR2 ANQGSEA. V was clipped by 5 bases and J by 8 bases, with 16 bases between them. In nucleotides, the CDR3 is TGCAGCGTTAGTATGGGGGGGCGCTATGAGCAGTTCTTC. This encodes CSVSMGGRYEQFF.

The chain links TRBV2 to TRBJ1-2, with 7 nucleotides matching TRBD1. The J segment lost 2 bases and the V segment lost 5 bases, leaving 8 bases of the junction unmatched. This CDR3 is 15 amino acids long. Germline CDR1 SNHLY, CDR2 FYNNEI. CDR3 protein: CASSYRPTGNYGYTF. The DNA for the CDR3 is TGTGCCAGCAGTTACCGCCCGACAGGGAACTATGGCTACACCTTC. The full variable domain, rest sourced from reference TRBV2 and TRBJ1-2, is EPEVTQTPSHQVTQMGQEVILRCVPISNHLYFYWYRQILGQKVEFLVSFYNNEISEKSEIFDDQFSVERPDGSNFTLKIRSTKLEDSAMYFCASSYRPTGNYGYTFGSGTRLTVV.

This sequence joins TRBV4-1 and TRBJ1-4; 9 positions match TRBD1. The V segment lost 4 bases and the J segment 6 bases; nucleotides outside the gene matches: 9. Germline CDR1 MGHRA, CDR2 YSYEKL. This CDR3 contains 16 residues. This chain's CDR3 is CASSPQQGAGDEKLFF. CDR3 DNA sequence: TGCGCCAGCAGCCCCCAACAGGGGGCTGGGGATGAAAAACTGTTTTTT.

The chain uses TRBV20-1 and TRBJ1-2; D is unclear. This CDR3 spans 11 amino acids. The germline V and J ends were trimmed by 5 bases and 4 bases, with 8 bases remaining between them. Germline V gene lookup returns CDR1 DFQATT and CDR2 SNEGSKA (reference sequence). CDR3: CSAPGSYGYTF. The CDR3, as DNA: TGCAGTGCTCCCGGGAGCTATGGCTACACCTTC.

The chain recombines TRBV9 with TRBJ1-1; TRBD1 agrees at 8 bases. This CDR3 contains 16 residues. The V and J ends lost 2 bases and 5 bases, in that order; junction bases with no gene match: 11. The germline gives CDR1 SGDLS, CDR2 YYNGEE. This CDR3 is CASSVSGGDSGTEAFF. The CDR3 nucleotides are TGTGCCAGCAGCGTTTCAGGGGGCGATTCTGGGACTGAAGCTTTCTTT. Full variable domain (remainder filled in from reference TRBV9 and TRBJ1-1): DSGVTQTPKHLITATGQRVTLRCSPRSGDLSVYWYQQSLDQGLQFLIQYYNGEERAKGNILERFSAQQFPDLHSELNLSSLELGDSALYFCASSVSGGDSGTEAFFGQGTRLTVV.

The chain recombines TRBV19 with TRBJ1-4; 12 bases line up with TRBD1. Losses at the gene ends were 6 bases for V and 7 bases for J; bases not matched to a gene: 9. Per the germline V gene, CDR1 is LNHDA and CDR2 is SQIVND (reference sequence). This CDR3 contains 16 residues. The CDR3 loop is CASRGDRGRTGEKLFF. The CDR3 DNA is TGTGCCAGTAGAGGGGACAGGGGGCGTACTGGTGAAAAACTGTTTTTT.

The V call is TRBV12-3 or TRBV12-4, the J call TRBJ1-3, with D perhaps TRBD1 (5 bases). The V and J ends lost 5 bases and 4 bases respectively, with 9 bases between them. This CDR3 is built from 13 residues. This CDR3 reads CASSSRTGNTIYF. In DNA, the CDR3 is TGTGCCAGCAGTAGTCGGACAGGAAACACCATATATTTT.

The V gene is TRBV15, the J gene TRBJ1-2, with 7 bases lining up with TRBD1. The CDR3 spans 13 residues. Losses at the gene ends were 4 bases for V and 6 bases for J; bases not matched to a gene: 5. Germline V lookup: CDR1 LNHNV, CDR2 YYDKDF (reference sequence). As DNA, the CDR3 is TGTGCCACCAGCACTACGACAGGGAATGGCTACACCTTC. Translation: CATSTTTGNGYTF. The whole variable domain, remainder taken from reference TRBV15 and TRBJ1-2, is DAMVIQNPRYQVTQFGKPVTLSCSQTLNHNVMYWYQQKSSQAPKLLFHYYDKDFNNEADTPDNFQSRRPNTSFCFLDIRSPGLGDTAMYLCATSTTTGNGYTFGSGTRLTVV.

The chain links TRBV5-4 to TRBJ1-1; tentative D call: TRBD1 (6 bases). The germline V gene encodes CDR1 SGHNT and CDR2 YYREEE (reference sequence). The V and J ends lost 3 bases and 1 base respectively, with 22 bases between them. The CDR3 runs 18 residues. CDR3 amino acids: CASSSAGLRGHQNTEAFF. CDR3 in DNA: TGTGCCAGCAGCTCCGCGGGCCTCCGGGGACACCAGAACACTGAAGCTTTCTTT.

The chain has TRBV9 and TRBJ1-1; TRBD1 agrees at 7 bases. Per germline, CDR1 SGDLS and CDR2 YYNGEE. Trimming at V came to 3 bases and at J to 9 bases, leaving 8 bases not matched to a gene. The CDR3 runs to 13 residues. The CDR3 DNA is TGTGCCAGCAGCGATCGACAGGGAAGGAAAGCTTTCTTT. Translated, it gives CASSDRQGRKAFF.